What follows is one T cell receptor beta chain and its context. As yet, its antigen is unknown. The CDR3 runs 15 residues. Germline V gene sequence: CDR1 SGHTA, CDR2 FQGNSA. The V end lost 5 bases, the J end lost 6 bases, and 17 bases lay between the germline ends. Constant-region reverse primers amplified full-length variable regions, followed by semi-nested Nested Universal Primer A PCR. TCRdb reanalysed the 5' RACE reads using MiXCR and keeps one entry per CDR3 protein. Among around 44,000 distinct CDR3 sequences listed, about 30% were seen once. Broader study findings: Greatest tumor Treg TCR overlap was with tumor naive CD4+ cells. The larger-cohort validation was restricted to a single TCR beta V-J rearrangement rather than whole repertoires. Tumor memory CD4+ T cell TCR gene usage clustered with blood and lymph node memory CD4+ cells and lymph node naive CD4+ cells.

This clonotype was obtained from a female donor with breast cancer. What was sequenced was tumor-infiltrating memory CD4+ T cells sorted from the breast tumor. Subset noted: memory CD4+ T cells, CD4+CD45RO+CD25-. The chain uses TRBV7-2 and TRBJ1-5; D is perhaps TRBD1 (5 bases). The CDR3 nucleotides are TGTGCCAGCAGCCAGGGACTAGCGGGAGTTCAGCCCCAGCATTTT. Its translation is CASSQGLAGVQPQHF.